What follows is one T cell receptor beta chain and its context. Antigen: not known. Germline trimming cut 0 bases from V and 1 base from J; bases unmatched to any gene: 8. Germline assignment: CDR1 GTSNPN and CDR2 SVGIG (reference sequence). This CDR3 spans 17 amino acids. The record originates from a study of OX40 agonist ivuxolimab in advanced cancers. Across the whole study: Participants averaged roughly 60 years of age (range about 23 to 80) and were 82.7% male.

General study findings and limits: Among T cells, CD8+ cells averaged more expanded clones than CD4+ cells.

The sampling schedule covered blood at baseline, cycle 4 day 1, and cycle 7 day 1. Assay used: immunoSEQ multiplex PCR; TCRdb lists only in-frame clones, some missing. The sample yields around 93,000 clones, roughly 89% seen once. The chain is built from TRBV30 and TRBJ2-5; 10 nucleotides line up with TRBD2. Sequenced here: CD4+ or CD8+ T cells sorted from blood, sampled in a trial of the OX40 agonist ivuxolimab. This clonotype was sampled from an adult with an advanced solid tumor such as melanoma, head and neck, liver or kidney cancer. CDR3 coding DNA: TGTGCCTGGAGTGTACTACGGACTAGCGGTGCCCAAGAGACCCAGTACTTC. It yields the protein CAWSVLRTSGAQETQYF.